This TCR beta chain stems from a study of blood T cell repertoires in COVID-19. Some clones are missing from TCRdb's copy, which holds only in-frame ones; the method was immunoSEQ multiplex PCR. The data show more than 400,000 clones, around 90% seen once. The ends were cut back, 5 bases at V and 7 bases at J, with 15 bases in the middle. Germline-derived CDR1 and CDR2 are SNHLY and FYNNEI. This CDR3 region has 14 residues. This clone appeared once. The sample consisted of PBMCs or T cells enriched from blood (not recorded which). This TCR was recovered from a woman younger than 30 who had recovered from COVID-19. This chain uses TRBV2 with TRBJ2-1; TRBD2 might be the D (6 bases). The CDR3 nucleotides are TGTGCCAGCAGTATTCGGGGGACGGGGAATGAGCAGTTCTTC. Amino acid sequence: CASSIRGTGNEQFF.